This T cell receptor beta chain was recovered during a study of cytomegalovirus exposure and HLA in healthy donors. Study results and limitations: An analysis was carried out later, and it reportedly showed fewer N-insertions in an Asian-associated ancestry cluster than the approximately 680-donor mean. TCR association rates varied by HLA locus in a later analysis, with DRB1 highest and HLA-C lowest. The analysis excluded some indistinguishable V segments, including TRBV6-2 and TRBV6-3.

Amplification used 60 Vbeta primers and 13 Jbeta primers. Measured with immunoSEQ multiplex PCR; TCRdb has only the in-frame clones, and not every one. Seen here are about 150,000 clones, 80% observed once, and the top ten hold around 5.2%. On this clone: Its antigen is not known.

CDR3 length: 15 residues. Germline V lookup: CDR1 LNHNV, CDR2 YYDKDF (reference sequence). V gave up 2 bases and J gave up 1 base; unmatched junction bases: 3. The sequence was obtained from a woman aged 35 to 49 in good health and CMV-seropositive. The rearrangement links TRBV15 to TRBJ2-3, with TRBD1 matching 7 bases. The specimen was PBMCs. The CDR3 reads CATSRRTGGTDTQYF. The CDR3 DNA is TGTGCCACCAGCAGAAGGACAGGTGGCACAGATACGCAGTATTTT.